This TCR beta chain was captured in a study of human CD8 memory T cell subsets. Regarding the study as a whole: Precursor exhausted and stem-like memory T cell repertoires shared minimal overlap. Stem-like memory and precursor exhausted T cells, unlike effector memory cells, were similarly highly diverse.

Germline assignment: CDR1 MRHNA and CDR2 SNTAGT. The CDR3 has 16 amino acids. Duplicate vials of fewer than 160,000 sorted CD8+ T cells per subset supplied the RNA. The authors made TCR beta libraries using UMI-labeled 5' RACE. TCRdb processed the 5' RACE reads again and assigns one entry to each CDR3 protein, with no DNA. The table lists thousands of distinct CDR3 sequences, with roughly 25% in the top ten. In terms of frequency, this clonotype is medium-sized (0.01 to 0.1%). Its specificity is unknown. The chain uses TRBV6-4 and TRBJ2-3; TCRdb's assignment of TRBD1 cannot be checked, as there is no DNA. Sequenced material: CD8+ effector memory T cells (TEM) sorted from PBMCs. Subset in this sample: effector memory CD8 T cells, CCR7- CD45RO+ CD95+. This receptor was identified in a human donor in good health. The chain's CDR3 is CASSDSPDRGTDTQYF.